A selection of T cell receptor beta chains follows, all from one sample in a study of control samples from healthy donors and cancer patients. Sequenced by immunoSEQ multiplex PCR; TCRdb stores in-frame clones only, minus some. This table holds 100,000 to 150,000 clones, 80% to 95% found once. Sequencing used blood. Receptors were obtained from a young man in good health. CDR3s include the opening cysteine and the closing phenylalanine or tryptophan. D genes are given only for firm matches. Clone size is given for some rows only: seen once, a few or many times, or a class if the clone is expanded.

CDR3 DNA: TGTGCCAGCAGCCCACTCCGAGGGGACAATCGAAATTCACCCCTCCACTTT
CDR3 protein: CASSPLRGDNRNSPLHF
V gene: TRBV7-9
D gene: -
clone size: -
J gene: TRBJ1-6

CDR3 DNA: TGTGCCAGCAGCGTCCCCGGGACAGTCCGTAACATTCAGTACTTC
CDR3 protein: CASSVPGTVRNIQYF
V gene: TRBV21-1
D gene: -
clone size: -
J gene: TRBJ2-4

CDR3 DNA: TGTGCCAGCAGCTTAGAGACCCCCGGGACCTTCTGGGCTGGGGCCAACGTCCTGACTTTC
CDR3 protein: CASSLETPGTFWAGANVLTF
V gene: TRBV11-2
D gene: -
clone size: -
J gene: TRBJ2-6

CDR3 DNA: TGTGCCAGCAGCTTAGGGGAAAAAGAGACCCAGTACTTC
CDR3 protein: CASSLGEKETQYF
V gene: TRBV11-2
D gene: -
clone size: -
J gene: TRBJ2-5

CDR3 DNA: TGTGCCAGCAAGAGACGTGTAAGCAATCAGCCCCAGCATTTT
CDR3 protein: CASKRRVSNQPQHF
V gene: TRBV2
D gene: -
clone size: -
J gene: TRBJ1-5

CDR3 DNA: TGTGCCAGCAGCTTATCGCTCCGGGGTCAGGTGTCCAATGAGCAGTTCTTC
CDR3 protein: CASSLSLRGQVSNEQFF
V gene: TRBV7-6
D gene: -
clone size: -
J gene: TRBJ2-1

CDR3 DNA: TGTGCCAGCAGCTTCACTGGGTCGGGGGGGGAAGAGACCCAGTACTTC
CDR3 protein: CASSFTGSGGEETQYF
V gene: TRBV11-2
D gene: TRBD2
clone size: once
J gene: TRBJ2-5

CDR3 DNA: TGTGCCAGTAGTCCGCGCGGGGGGGCACATGAGCAGTTCTTC
CDR3 protein: CASSPRGGAHEQFF
V gene: TRBV19
D gene: TRBD2
clone size: -
J gene: TRBJ2-1

CDR3 DNA: TGCGCCAGCAGCTTGGCTCCCAACACAGATACGCAGTATTTT
CDR3 protein: CASSLAPNTDTQYF
V gene: TRBV5-1
D gene: -
clone size: -
J gene: TRBJ2-3

CDR3 DNA: TGTGCCAGCACAAACACAGCCGAATCCTACGAGCAGTACTTC
CDR3 protein: CASTNTAESYEQYF
V gene: TRBV6-5
D gene: -
clone size: -
J gene: TRBJ2-7

CDR3 DNA: TGCGCCAGCAGCTTCACAGGTTATTCGAACACCGGGGAGCTGTTTTTT
CDR3 protein: CASSFTGYSNTGELFF
V gene: TRBV4-1
D gene: -
clone size: few
J gene: TRBJ2-2

CDR3 DNA: TGCAGTGCTAGTCCAGGGGGAAGCTATGGCTACACCTTC
CDR3 protein: CSASPGGSYGYTF
V gene: TRBV20-1
D gene: TRBD1
clone size: -
J gene: TRBJ1-2

CDR3 DNA: TGTGCCAGCAGCGGCGACAGGAACACTGAAGCTTTCTTT
CDR3 protein: CASSGDRNTEAFF
V gene: TRBV9
D gene: -
clone size: -
J gene: TRBJ1-1

CDR3 DNA: TGTGCCAGCAGGGAGACAGGGTCTTGGCAGCCCCAGCATTTT
CDR3 protein: CASRETGSWQPQHF
V gene: TRBV2
D gene: TRBD1
clone size: -
J gene: TRBJ1-5

CDR3 DNA: TGTGCCAGCAGCCAGGGACAGCCGCTCTCTGGAAACACCATATATTTT
CDR3 protein: CASSQGQPLSGNTIYF
V gene: TRBV4-2
D gene: TRBD1
clone size: -
J gene: TRBJ1-3

CDR3 DNA: TGTGCCAGCAGCTTACGGAACACTGAAGCTTTCTTT
CDR3 protein: CASSLRNTEAFF
V gene: TRBV13
D gene: -
clone size: -
J gene: TRBJ1-1

CDR3 DNA: TGTGCCAGCAGCTTATCCCCGGGACGATACAATGAGCAGTTCTTC
CDR3 protein: CASSLSPGRYNEQFF
V gene: TRBV11-3
D gene: -
clone size: -
J gene: TRBJ2-1

CDR3 DNA: TGTGCCAGCCGCGGGCGGGGGGGCCGGGGCACCGGGGAGCTGTTTTTT
CDR3 protein: CASRGRGGRGTGELFF
V gene: TRBV9
D gene: TRBD2
clone size: -
J gene: TRBJ2-2

CDR3 DNA: TGTGCCAGCAGCGTTGGCGGGGGAACGTCCTACGAGCAGTACTTC
CDR3 protein: CASSVGGGTSYEQYF
V gene: TRBV9
D gene: TRBD2
clone size: -
J gene: TRBJ2-7

CDR3 DNA: TGCAGTGCTAGTCAGGGGCCAAGCAATCAGCCCCAGCATTTT
CDR3 protein: CSASQGPSNQPQHF
V gene: TRBV20-1
D gene: -
clone size: -
J gene: TRBJ1-5

CDR3 DNA: TGTGCCAGCAGCTTAGATAGGTGGCTCGGCTACACCTTC
CDR3 protein: CASSLDRWLGYTF
V gene: TRBV11-2
D gene: -
clone size: -
J gene: TRBJ1-2

CDR3 DNA: TGCGCCAGCACCGGGTACTCTGGGGCCAACGTCCTGACTTTC
CDR3 protein: CASTGYSGANVLTF
V gene: TRBV5-1
D gene: -
clone size: -
J gene: TRBJ2-6

CDR3 DNA: TGTGCCAGCAGCTCATCCAATGATCAGCCCCAGCATTTT
CDR3 protein: CASSSSNDQPQHF
V gene: TRBV5-6
D gene: -
clone size: -
J gene: TRBJ1-5

CDR3 DNA: TGTGCCAGCAGCCACGCCGGGCAGGGGGGAAACACCATATATTTT
CDR3 protein: CASSHAGQGGNTIYF
V gene: TRBV13
D gene: -
clone size: -
J gene: TRBJ1-3

CDR3 DNA: TGTGCCAGCAGTTCCCTCGGGACAGGAGTGGCAAATAACTATGGCTACACCTTC
CDR3 protein: CASSSLGTGVANNYGYTF
V gene: TRBV28
D gene: TRBD1
clone size: -
J gene: TRBJ1-2

CDR3 DNA: TGTGCCAGCAGCTTGGGTCTAACGAGCGCCAATTCACCCCTCCACTTT
CDR3 protein: CASSLGLTSANSPLHF
V gene: TRBV5-5
D gene: -
clone size: -
J gene: TRBJ1-6

CDR3 DNA: TGTGCCAGCAGTGAAGCAGGAGGGAACGAGCAGTACTTC
CDR3 protein: CASSEAGGNEQYF
V gene: TRBV6-1
D gene: -
clone size: -
J gene: TRBJ2-7

CDR3 DNA: TGTGCCAGCAGGCTGACAGGCTACGAGCAGTACTTC
CDR3 protein: CASRLTGYEQYF
V gene: TRBV2
D gene: -
clone size: -
J gene: TRBJ2-7

CDR3 DNA: TGTGCCAGCGGACAGGGTGCTGGGGCCAACGTCCTGACTTTC
CDR3 protein: CASGQGAGANVLTF
V gene: TRBV9
D gene: TRBD1
clone size: once
J gene: TRBJ2-6

CDR3 DNA: TGTGCCAGTAGTATTGGACAGGACAATCAGCCCCAGCATTTT
CDR3 protein: CASSIGQDNQPQHF
V gene: TRBV19
D gene: TRBD1
clone size: -
J gene: TRBJ1-5

CDR3 DNA: TGTGCCAGCTCACCATGGCTAGCGGAGAGTAAATCTGGGGCCAACGTCCTGACTTTC
CDR3 protein: CASSPWLAESKSGANVLTF
V gene: TRBV18
D gene: TRBD2
clone size: -
J gene: TRBJ2-6

CDR3 DNA: TGTGCCAGCAGCCGCGGGGGGCCAAGCACAGATACGCAGTATTTT
CDR3 protein: CASSRGGPSTDTQYF
V gene: TRBV5-4
D gene: TRBD2
clone size: once
J gene: TRBJ2-3

CDR3 DNA: TGTGCCAGCTCACCAGGATTTCCCCAAGCCAAAAACATTCAGTACTTC
CDR3 protein: CASSPGFPQAKNIQYF
V gene: TRBV18
D gene: -
clone size: -
J gene: TRBJ2-4

CDR3 DNA: TGTGCCATCAACAGCGGGGGGCAATACAATGAGCAGTTCTTC
CDR3 protein: CAINSGGQYNEQFF
V gene: TRBV10-3
D gene: TRBD2
clone size: -
J gene: TRBJ2-1

CDR3 DNA: TGTGCCAGCAGTTTCCCAGCGGGGACTCCGACCTACGAGCAGTACTTC
CDR3 protein: CASSFPAGTPTYEQYF
V gene: TRBV6-6
D gene: TRBD2
clone size: -
J gene: TRBJ2-7

CDR3 DNA: TGTGCCAGCAGCCAGAACTACGAGCAGTACTTC
CDR3 protein: CASSQNYEQYF
V gene: TRBV5-5
D gene: -
clone size: -
J gene: TRBJ2-7

CDR3 DNA: TGTGCCAGCTCACCAAGACAGGTGAACACCGGGGAGCTGTTTTTT
CDR3 protein: CASSPRQVNTGELFF
V gene: TRBV18
D gene: -
clone size: -
J gene: TRBJ2-2

CDR3 DNA: TGTGCCAGCAGTGAGTCAACTAGCGGGGGCACAGATACGCAGTATTTT
CDR3 protein: CASSESTSGGTDTQYF
V gene: TRBV6-4
D gene: TRBD2
clone size: -
J gene: TRBJ2-3

CDR3 DNA: TGTGCCAGCAGCCTAGGACAGGGGGATGCTTTCTTT
CDR3 protein: CASSLGQGDAFF
V gene: TRBV7-9
D gene: TRBD1
clone size: -
J gene: TRBJ1-1

CDR3 DNA: TGTGCCAGCAGCTTAGCGCGGTCTGGTGATGGCAGGGGGTTTGGGGAGACCCAGTACTTC
CDR3 protein: CASSLARSGDGRGFGETQYF
V gene: TRBV7-2
D gene: TRBD1
clone size: -
J gene: TRBJ2-5

CDR3 DNA: TGTGCCAGCAGCCCCGGACAGATCTATAATTCACCCCTCCACTTT
CDR3 protein: CASSPGQIYNSPLHF
V gene: TRBV3-1/TRBV3-2
D gene: -
clone size: -
J gene: TRBJ1-6

CDR3 DNA: TGCAGTGCTAGTTTGTCCGCAGGGTACAATCAGCCCCAGCATTTT
CDR3 protein: CSASLSAGYNQPQHF
V gene: TRBV20-1
D gene: -
clone size: -
J gene: TRBJ1-5

CDR3 DNA: TGCGCCAGCAGCTTACTAGCGGGGGGGACCGGGGAGCTGTTTTTT
CDR3 protein: CASSLLAGGTGELFF
V gene: TRBV5-1
D gene: TRBD2
clone size: -
J gene: TRBJ2-2

CDR3 DNA: TGTGCCAGCAGCCCTCCAGGAAACACCATATATTTT
CDR3 protein: CASSPPGNTIYF
V gene: TRBV12-3/TRBV12-4
D gene: -
clone size: -
J gene: TRBJ1-3

CDR3 DNA: TGTGCCAGCAGCGTAGCCCCCCAACGTCCTGGAGATACGCAGTATTTT
CDR3 protein: CASSVAPQRPGDTQYF
V gene: TRBV9
D gene: -
clone size: -
J gene: TRBJ2-3

CDR3 DNA: TGTGCCAGCAGCTTAGGATATAGTAACAGCAGGGGCTACGAGCAGTACTTC
CDR3 protein: CASSLGYSNSRGYEQYF
V gene: TRBV7-9
D gene: -
clone size: -
J gene: TRBJ2-7

CDR3 DNA: TGTGCCAGCAGCTTACCGGGACCGTCCTACGAGCAGTACTTC
CDR3 protein: CASSLPGPSYEQYF
V gene: TRBV5-4
D gene: -
clone size: -
J gene: TRBJ2-7

CDR3 DNA: TGTGCCAGCAGCGCTACAGGGGGGAACACCATATATTTT
CDR3 protein: CASSATGGNTIYF
V gene: TRBV9
D gene: TRBD1
clone size: -
J gene: TRBJ1-3

CDR3 DNA: TGCAGTGCTAGTTTGACTAGACTCCATGAGCAGTTCTTC
CDR3 protein: CSASLTRLHEQFF
V gene: TRBV20-1
D gene: -
clone size: -
J gene: TRBJ2-1

CDR3 DNA: TGTGCCAGCTCACCTGGACAGGGGGCCCCTCGATATAATTCACCCCTCCACTTT
CDR3 protein: CASSPGQGAPRYNSPLHF
V gene: TRBV18
D gene: TRBD1
clone size: -
J gene: TRBJ1-6

CDR3 DNA: TGTGCCAGCAGCTTAGGTGTTGGGGCAGCTCAGCCCCAGCATTTT
CDR3 protein: CASSLGVGAAQPQHF
V gene: TRBV11-2
D gene: -
clone size: -
J gene: TRBJ1-5

CDR3 DNA: TGTGCCAGCGTTAGTGGGGGGCACAGGGGATCAGATACGCAGTATTTT
CDR3 protein: CASVSGGHRGSDTQYF
V gene: TRBV28
D gene: -
clone size: -
J gene: TRBJ2-3

CDR3 DNA: TGTGCCTGGAGTGGGGGACTAGATCTGTACGGTGAGCAGTTCTTC
CDR3 protein: CAWSGGLDLYGEQFF
V gene: TRBV30
D gene: TRBD2
clone size: -
J gene: TRBJ2-1

CDR3 DNA: TGTGCCAGCAGTGAAAGGGACAGAAGGGAGACCCAGTACTTC
CDR3 protein: CASSERDRRETQYF
V gene: TRBV6-1
D gene: TRBD1
clone size: -
J gene: TRBJ2-5

CDR3 DNA: TGTGCCACCAATCAGGAGAATCAGCCCCAGCATTTT
CDR3 protein: CATNQENQPQHF
V gene: TRBV19
D gene: -
clone size: once
J gene: TRBJ1-5